This entry concerns a single TCR beta chain. Its antigen is unidentified. Germline and junction disagree at one end, which may indicate a read error. Together with a sample-barcoded 5' primer, a J-beta primer mix was included in a second PCR lasting about 7 to 12 cycles. Sequencing of every sample gave 3 million or more CDR3-containing paired-end reads. Each CDR3 protein is one row after TCRdb ran MiXCR on the 5' RACE reads. The profile shows around 2 million distinct CDR3 sequences, about two fifths of them singletons. This sample was included in a study of blood T cells in healthy people across ages. General study points: A strong correlation between TCR beta diversity and naive T cell percentage was seen. It was held that diversity estimates obtained from one million T cells represented underestimates.

Total RNA extraction produced at least 5.5 micrograms (per sample) for the study. This sequence was found in a human donor in good health. Sample: blood.

CDR3 protein: CSARRLAGSGSTGTQYF. In DNA, the CDR3 is TGCAGTGCTAGGCGGCTAGCTGGGTCTGGTAGCACAGGTACGCAGTATTTT. The chain is built from TRBV20-1 and TRBJ2-3; D assignment may be TRBD1 or TRBD2 (5 bases each). The CDR3 is 17 residues long. Germline CDR1 DFQATT, CDR2 SNEGSKA (reference sequence).